Listed here are 23 T cell receptor beta chains from one sample, sequenced in a study of OX40 agonist ivuxolimab in advanced cancers. Assay: immunoSEQ multiplex PCR; the TCRdb copy retains only in-frame clones and omits some. The data show around 94,000 clones, around 86% seen once. Sequencing used CD4+ or CD8+ T cells sorted from blood, obtained in a trial of the OX40 agonist ivuxolimab. All receptors come from an adult with an advanced solid tumor such as melanoma, head and neck, liver or kidney cancer.

This sequence joins TRBV11-3 and TRBJ2-3; 7 nucleotides agree with TRBD1. CDR3 length: 15 residues. The germline V gene has CDR1 SGHNT and CDR2 YENEEA. V lost 1 base and J lost 6; bases outside the gene matches: 7. This CDR3 is CASSLGAGGHDTQYF. In DNA, the CDR3 is TGTGCCAGCAGCTTAGGGGCAGGGGGTCATGATACGCAGTATTTT.

The chain uses TRBV6-6 and TRBJ1-2, with 8 bases identical to TRBD1. V was clipped by 4 bases and J by 6 bases; unmatched bases: 7. Germline assignment: CDR1 MNHNY and CDR2 SVGAGI (reference sequence). The CDR3 consists of 14 residues. CDR3 sequence (DNA): TGTGCCAGCAGTTCCCCACAGGGGGAGAATGGCTACACCTTC. Its translation is CASSSPQGENGYTF.

The V and J genes are TRBV5-1 and TRBJ1-2, with D maybe TRBD1 (5 bases). Germline lookup yields CDR1 SGHRS and CDR2 YFSETQ. The V end was cut by 5 bases, the J end by 4 bases, with 15 bases between. This CDR3 region has 14 residues. DNA of the CDR3: TGCGCCAGCAGGCGGGGGTCGGCTGGCTATGGCTACACCTTC. Protein: CASRRGSAGYGYTF.

The chain recombines TRBV2 with TRBJ2-7; D uncertain. Germline V CDR1 and CDR2: SNHLY, FYNNEI. V lost 3 bases, J lost 5 bases, and 8 bases lay in between. The length of the CDR3 is 12 residues. CDR3 loop: CASSDRHDEQYF. The CDR3 DNA reads TGTGCCAGCAGTGACAGGCACGACGAGCAGTACTTC.

The V call is TRBV19, the J call TRBJ2-7; TRBD1 might be the D (7 bases). CDR1 is LNHDA, CDR2 SQIVND, per germline (reference sequence). The CDR3 loop spans 13 amino acids. Trimming took 3 bases from V and 5 from J, leaving 11 bases between them. CDR3 nucleotide sequence: TGTGCCAGTAGTATGGAGGGGGCCCACGAGCAGTACTTC. Translating gives CASSMEGAHEQYF.

There are a few counts of this clone. V and J are TRBV7-6 and TRBJ1-5; D not certain. Trimming removed 1 base at V and 2 bases at J, with 3 bases between. Germline CDR1 reads SGHVS; CDR2 reads FNYEAQ. The CDR3 is 13 residues long. The CDR3 sequence is CASSLGRNQPQHF. For the CDR3, the DNA is TGTGCCAGCAGCTTAGGACGCAATCAGCCCCAGCATTTT. Filled out from reference TRBV7-6 and TRBJ1-5, the complete variable domain reads GAGVSQSPRYKVTKRGQDVALRCDPISGHVSLYWYRQALGQGPEFLTYFNYEAQQDKSGLPNDRFSAERPEGSISTLTIQRTEQRDSAMYRCASSLGRNQPQHFGDGTRLSIL.

This chain links TRBV25-1 with TRBJ1-2; D gene ambiguous. Germline loops: CDR1 MGHDK, CDR2 SYGVNS. V shed 3 bases and J shed 6 bases, with 14 bases lying between them. This CDR3 is 14 amino acids long. CDR3 coding DNA: TGTGCCAGCAGTGACCCCGGTAGGGCGGATGGCTACACCTTC. Protein: CASSDPGRADGYTF.

V usage is TRBV6-5 and J usage is TRBJ2-5; 7 bases match TRBD1. The CDR3 consists of 13 residues. The germline V gene has CDR1 MNHEY and CDR2 SVGAGI. Losses at the gene ends were 6 bases for V and 5 bases for J; bases not matched to a gene: 6. The CDR3 DNA follows: TGTGCCAGCAGGCCACAGGGGACGGAGACCCAGTACTTC. Translated: CASRPQGTETQYF.

Written as DNA, the CDR3 is TGTGCCAGCAGCTTCCCAGGGGGCGAGCAGTACTTC. Translating it yields CASSFPGGEQYF. The chain joins TRBV7-9 to TRBJ2-7; TRBD1 aligns across 7 bases. The J segment lost 6 bases and the V segment lost 3 bases, leaving 2 bases of the junction unmatched. Germline values: CDR1 SEHNR, CDR2 FQNEAQ (reference sequence). CDR3 length equals 12 residues. The full variable domain, with the rest looked up from reference TRBV7-9 and TRBJ2-7, is DTGVSQNPRHKITKRGQNVTFRCDPISEHNRLYWYRQTLGQGPEFLTYFQNEAQLEKSRLLSDRFSAERPKGSFSTLEIQRTEQGDSAMYLCASSFPGGEQYFGPGTRLTVT.

The sample holds one count of this clone. V usage is TRBV9 and J usage is TRBJ2-1; 7 bases line up with TRBD2. The CDR3 sequence is 15 residues long. The J segment lost 0 bases and the V segment lost 4 bases, leaving 4 bases of the junction unmatched. CDR1 and CDR2 from the germline V gene are SGDLS and YYNGEE. The CDR3 here is CASSLRDYSYNEQFF. The CDR3, as DNA: TGTGCCAGCAGCCTCCGGGACTACTCCTACAATGAGCAGTTCTTC.

The genes are TRBV2 and TRBJ1-3, with D uncertain. The CDR3 contains 12 residues. V dropped 7 bases and J dropped 2 bases, with 6 bases sitting between them. Germline lookup yields CDR1 SNHLY and CDR2 FYNNEI. The CDR3 spells CASKMTGNTIYF. The CDR3 coding sequence is TGTGCCAGCAAGATGACTGGAAACACCATATATTTT.

This sequence joins TRBV5-6 and TRBJ2-6; the match to TRBD1 covers 8 bases. The length of the CDR3 is 18 residues. Germline trimming cut 1 base from V and 2 bases from J; bases unmatched to any gene: 8. The germline gives CDR1 SGHDT, CDR2 YYEEEE. CDR3 nucleotides: TGTGCCAGCAGCTTGTTGAGACAGGGGCTCGCTGGGGCCAACGTCCTGACTTTC. Its protein is CASSLLRQGLAGANVLTF.

The V and J genes are TRBV19 and TRBJ1-4; 8 bases line up with TRBD1. CDR1 is LNHDA and CDR2 is SQIVND in the germline V gene (reference sequence). V lost 7 bases, J lost 11 bases, and 9 bases stayed unmatched. The CDR3 consists of 13 residues. CDR3 bases: TGTGCCAGTAATATCGGTCAGGGGGCGAAACTGTTTTTT. Its protein product is CASNIGQGAKLFF.

This chain links TRBV10-1 with TRBJ2-3; the match to TRBD2 covers 9 bases. Germline CDR1 and CDR2: WNHNN and SYGVQD (reference sequence). This CDR3 is 15 amino acids long. V dropped 6 bases and J dropped 1; count of bases not matched to a gene: 5. In DNA form, the CDR3 reads TGCGCCAGCAGACCCGGACTAGCGCGCACAGATACGCAGTATTTT. Its translation is CASRPGLARTDTQYF.

The gene calls are TRBV19 and TRBJ1-1; TRBD1 might be the D (5 bases). The CDR3 is 15 residues long. The germline gives CDR1 LNHDA, CDR2 SQIVND (reference sequence). Trimming took 6 bases from V and 0 from J, leaving 14 bases between them. This chain's CDR3 is CASRSLWGLNTEAFF. In DNA, the CDR3 is TGTGCCAGTAGATCTCTCTGGGGCCTGAACACTGAAGCTTTCTTT.

This clone was observed once. The chain employs TRBV11-2 and TRBJ2-4; possibly TRBD2 for D (7 bases). Germline CDR1 and CDR2: SGHAT and FQNNGV. The V gene lost 1 base and the J gene lost 5 bases, with 18 bases spanning the gap. This CDR3 is 17 amino acids long. The CDR3 spells CASSLAGGGGPQNIQYF. In nucleotides, the CDR3 is TGTGCCAGCAGCTTAGCGGGGGGCGGGGGACCCCAAAACATTCAGTACTTC. The full variable domain, in which reference TRBV11-2 and TRBJ2-4 provide the parts outside the CDR3, is EAGVAQSPRYKIIEKRQSVAFWCNPISGHATLYWYQQILGQGPKLLIQFQNNGVVDDSQLPKDRFSAERLKGVDSTLKIQPAKLEDSAVYLCASSLAGGGGPQNIQYFGAGTRLSVL.

The chain joins TRBV28 to TRBJ1-2; 10 positions match TRBD1. V was clipped by 1 base and J by 7 bases; unmatched bases: 9. This CDR3 spans 16 amino acids. CDR1 and CDR2 (germline): MDHEN, SYDVKM. The DNA for the CDR3 is TGTGCCAGCAGTTTATCTCAGACAGGGGGCGCGGGTGGCTACACCTTC. Its protein is CASSLSQTGGAGGYTF.

This clone has more than one count but fewer than ten. The chain is built from TRBV7-6 and TRBJ2-5, with 14 bases that match TRBD2. Germline CDR1 is SGHVS and CDR2 is FNYEAQ. J gave up 2 bases and V 4 bases, and 6 bases lay outside the gene matches. This CDR3 comprises 17 residues. CDR3 bases: TGTGCCAGCAGCTCGGGACTAGCGGGGGCCAGACAAGAGACCCAGTACTTC. It specifies CASSSGLAGARQETQYF.

V usage is TRBV7-2 and J usage is TRBJ2-1; D could derive from TRBD1 or TRBD2 (6 bases each). The CDR3 is made up of 12 amino acids. Germline CDR1 SGHTA, CDR2 FQGNSA. Trimming stripped 5 bases from V and 14 bases from J, with 16 bases between. Here the CDR3 reads CASSLDSGGKFF. As DNA, the CDR3 is TGTGCCAGCAGCCTGGACAGTGGGGGGAAGTTCTTC.

The rearrangement uses TRBV5-1 and TRBJ2-1; no clear D. CDR1 is SGHRS and CDR2 is YFSETQ in the germline V gene. This CDR3 spans 14 amino acids. Trimming pared 3 bases from V and 2 bases from J, leaving 9 bases between. The CDR3 DNA reads as TGCGCCAGCAGCTACTCAAGGACCTACAATGAGCAGTTCTTC. Translating gives CASSYSRTYNEQFF. Full variable domain (rest looked up from reference TRBV5-1 and TRBJ2-1): KAGVTQTPRYLIKTRGQQVTLSCSPISGHRSVSWYQQTPGQGLQFLFEYFSETQRNKGNFPGRFSGRQFSNSRSEMNVSTLELGDSALYLCASSYSRTYNEQFFGPGTRLTVL.

The chain is built from TRBV7-2 and TRBJ2-3; TRBD2 is a possible D gene (6 bases). There are 15 residues in the CDR3. Between the trimmed V and J ends, which lost 3 bases and 3 bases, there was a span of 13 bases. Germline V gene lookup returns CDR1 SGHTA and CDR2 FQGNSA. The CDR3 is CASSFIVRGTDTQYF. In nucleotides, the CDR3 is TGTGCCAGCAGCTTTATCGTGCGGGGAACAGATACGCAGTATTTT. Variable domain in full (rest from reference TRBV7-2 and TRBJ2-3): GAGVSQSPSNKVTEKGKDVELRCDPISGHTALYWYRQSLGQGLEFLIYFQGNSAPDKSGLPSDRFSAERTGGSVSTLTIQRTQQEDSAVYLCASSFIVRGTDTQYFGPGTRLTVL.

In DNA form, the CDR3 reads TGCGCCAGCAGCAGGGGACAGGCGGGAACCGGGGAGCTGTTTTTT. The encoded protein is CASSRGQAGTGELFF. The rearrangement links TRBV10-1 to TRBJ2-2; 8 nucleotides agree with TRBD1. The CDR3 sequence is 15 residues long. V trimming: 6 bases; J trimming: 5 bases; junction bases outside the gene matches: 8. Germline V gives CDR1 WNHNN, CDR2 SYGVQD (reference sequence).

The chain joins TRBV30 to TRBJ1-1; D is possibly TRBD1 (5 bases). Germline CDR1 is GTSNPN and CDR2 is SVGIG (reference sequence). The CDR3 consists of 14 residues. V was pared by 1 base and J by 0 bases, with 9 bases between. CDR3 coding DNA: TGTGCCTGGAGTGAGAAGACAGTGAACACTGAAGCTTTCTTT. Translated: CAWSEKTVNTEAFF.